These 2 T cell receptor beta chains share one sample of origin, sequenced in a study of human T cells and chemical hapten exposure. TCRdb re-derived calls from the RACE reads in MiXCR, one entry per CDR3 protein. Of approximately 52,000 distinct CDR3 sequences listed, approximately 9.9% were seen once; the top ten hold roughly 1.8%. Time point meaning: patch test 1, 2 weeks after DPC sensitization. Indicated treatment: therapeutic diphenylcyclopropenone sensitization with weekly scalp DPC. From whole blood left unfractionated, total RNA was extracted. The source material was whole blood, sampled in connection with sensitization to the hapten diphenylcyclopropenone (DPC). The receptors were gathered from a woman in her thirties or forties with alopecia areata. Some clones in this sample may be carry-over from other donors' samples.

This clonotype was picked up a small number of times. The gene calls are TRBV7-2 and TRBJ1-5, with D perhaps TRBD1 (5 bases). Germline V gene lookup returns CDR1 SGHTA and CDR2 FQGNSA. V lost 2 bases to trimming and J lost 4 bases, with 9 bases between them. CDR3 length: 14 amino acids. The CDR3 spells CASSLQGANQPQHF. As DNA, the CDR3 is TGTGCCAGCAGCTTACAGGGAGCAAATCAGCCCCAGCATTTT.

The rearrangement uses TRBV18 and TRBJ1-3; unclear D gene. Trimming cost V 3 bases and J 0 bases, with 12 bases left between them. The germline CDR1 and CDR2 sequences are KGHSH and LQKENI. The CDR3 length is 16 residues. CDR3 sequence (DNA): TGTGCCAGCTCACCGGTACAAGTCCTCTCTGGAAACACCATATATTTT. Translation gives CASSPVQVLSGNTIYF.